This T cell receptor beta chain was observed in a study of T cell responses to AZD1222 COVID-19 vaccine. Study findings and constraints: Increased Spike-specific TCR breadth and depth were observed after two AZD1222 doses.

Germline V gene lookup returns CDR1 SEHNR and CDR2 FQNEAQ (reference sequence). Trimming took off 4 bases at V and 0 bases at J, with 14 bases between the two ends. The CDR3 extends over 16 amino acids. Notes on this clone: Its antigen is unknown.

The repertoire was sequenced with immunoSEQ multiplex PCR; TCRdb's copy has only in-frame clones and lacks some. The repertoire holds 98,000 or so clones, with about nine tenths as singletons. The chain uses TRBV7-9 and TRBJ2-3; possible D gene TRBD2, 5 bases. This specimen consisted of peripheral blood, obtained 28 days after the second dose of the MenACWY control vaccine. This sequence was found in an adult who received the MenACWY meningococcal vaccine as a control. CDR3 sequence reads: CASSSRANPSTDTQYF. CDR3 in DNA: TGTGCCAGCAGCTCGCGGGCTAATCCTAGCACAGATACGCAGTATTTT. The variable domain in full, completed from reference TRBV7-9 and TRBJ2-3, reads DTGVSQNPRHKITKRGQNVTFRCDPISEHNRLYWYRQTLGQGPEFLTYFQNEAQLEKSRLLSDRFSAERPKGSFSTLEIQRTEQGDSAMYLCASSSRANPSTDTQYFGPGTRLTVL.